The rows below give T cell receptor beta chains drawn from one sample of a study of cytomegalovirus exposure and HLA in healthy donors. Sequencing used immunoSEQ multiplex PCR; TCRdb keeps in-frame clones, though not all of them. The data contain about 110,000 clones, roughly 90% of them singletons. The material sequenced was PBMCs. The receptors shown here come from a woman aged 18-29 years in good health and CMV-seronegative. CDR3s include the opening cysteine and the closing phenylalanine or tryptophan. A D gene is named only where the DNA matches it firmly. The size field is filled for only some rows; it gives once, few, many or a size class.

clone_size | j_call | d_call | v_call | cdr3_aa | cdr3_nt
. | TRBJ2-1 | TRBD2 | TRBV7-9 | CASSLVGLAGYNEQFF | TGTGCCAGCAGCTTAGTGGGGCTAGCGGGGTACAATGAGCAGTTCTTC
. | TRBJ2-7 | . | TRBV5-1 | CASSSPGETYEQYF | TGCGCCAGCAGCTCCCCCGGGGAAACCTACGAGCAGTACTTC
. | TRBJ2-1 | TRBD2 | TRBV29-1 | CSAASGTDNEQFF | TGCAGCGCCGCCAGCGGGACTGACAATGAGCAGTTCTTC
few | TRBJ2-2 | . | TRBV18 | CASSPPGLDGELFF | TGTGCCAGCTCACCACCGGGACTTGACGGGGAGCTGTTTTTT
. | TRBJ2-7 | TRBD2 | TRBV10-2 | CASSGAGGTPEQYF | TGCGCCAGCAGCGGAGCGGGGGGGACTCCCGAGCAGTACTTC
once | TRBJ1-5 | TRBD1 | TRBV28 | CASSYRQGGNQPQHF | TGTGCCAGCAGTTACAGACAGGGTGGTAATCAGCCCCAGCATTTT
. | TRBJ1-1 | . | TRBV9 | CASSVQAGSNTEAFF | TGTGCCAGCAGCGTACAGGCAGGATCGAACACTGAAGCTTTCTTT
. | TRBJ2-7 | TRBD2 | TRBV6-6 | CASSLAGGRPEQYF | TGTGCCAGCAGTTTAGCGGGGGGGCGGCCCGAGCAGTACTTC
. | TRBJ2-7 | . | TRBV11-3 | CASSFGSSYEQYF | TGTGCCAGCAGCTTTGGGAGCTCCTACGAGCAGTACTTC
few | TRBJ2-2 | . | TRBV5-1 | CASSLGQWRDGELFF | TGCGCCAGCAGCTTGGGTCAATGGAGGGACGGGGAGCTGTTTTTT
once | TRBJ1-1 | . | TRBV7-9 | CASSQGMRTEAFF | TGTGCCAGCAGCCAGGGCATGAGGACTGAAGCTTTCTTT
once | TRBJ2-7 | . | TRBV7-7 | CASSLGAGDYYEQYF | TGTGCTAGCAGCTTAGGGGCAGGGGATTACTACGAGCAGTACTTC
. | TRBJ1-2 | . | TRBV4-1 | CASSQGRANYGYTF | TGCGCCAGCAGCCAAGGCAGGGCTAACTATGGCTACACCTTC
. | TRBJ1-1 | . | TRBV2 | CASSGTEAFF | TGTGCCAGCAGCGGGACTGAAGCTTTCTTT
. | TRBJ1-3 | . | TRBV5-6 | CASSFTSTIYF | TGTGCCAGCAGCTTCACTAGCACCATATATTTT
. | TRBJ1-5 | . | TRBV9 | CASSAGHPDNQPQHF | TGTGCCAGCAGCGCCGGACACCCCGACAATCAGCCCCAGCATTTT
. | TRBJ2-3 | TRBD2 | TRBV7-9 | CASSLASRGLAGEINTQYF | TGTGCCAGCAGCTTAGCGAGTAGAGGACTAGCGGGAGAAATAAATACGCAGTATTTT
. | TRBJ1-2 | . | TRBV2 | CASSAIDRRLDYGYTF | TGTGCCAGCAGTGCTATAGACAGGAGATTGGACTATGGCTACACCTTC
few | TRBJ1-5 | TRBD1 | TRBV6-5 | CASRETGGQPQHF | TGTGCCAGCAGGGAAACAGGGGGTCAGCCCCAGCATTTT
. | TRBJ2-7 | TRBD1 | TRBV28 | CASSRQGGRSYEQYF | TGTGCCAGCAGCCGACAGGGGGGCAGATCCTACGAGCAGTACTTC
. | TRBJ2-1 | TRBD2 | TRBV27 | CASSELAGGPQDINEQFF | TGTGCCAGCAGTGAGCTAGCGGGAGGGCCTCAGGATATCAATGAGCAGTTCTTC
. | TRBJ2-5 | TRBD2 | TRBV9 | CASSAGLGLETQYF | TGTGCCAGCAGCGCGGGACTAGGCCTTGAGACCCAGTACTTC
once | TRBJ2-1 | TRBD2 | TRBV25-1 | CASSYRTSFDEQFF | TGTGCCAGCAGCTATCGGACTAGCTTTGATGAGCAGTTCTTC
. | TRBJ1-1 | . | TRBV9 | CASSAAERNTEAFF | TGTGCCAGCAGCGCCGCCGAGAGGAACACTGAAGCTTTCTTT
. | TRBJ1-2 | . | TRBV4-3 | CASSQDTYGYTF | TGCGCCAGCAGCCAAGATACATATGGCTACACCTTC
. | TRBJ1-4 | . | TRBV15 | CATSRPGGRDEKLFF | TGTGCCACCAGCAGACCGGGGGGGAGAGATGAAAAACTGTTTTTT
once | TRBJ1-1 | . | TRBV30 | CAWSSQGTEAFF | TGTGCCTGGAGTTCGCAGGGGACTGAAGCTTTCTTT
. | TRBJ2-4 | . | TRBV19 | CASKLVVAKNIQYF | TGTGCCAGTAAACTGGTGGTAGCCAAAAACATTCAGTACTTC
. | TRBJ1-3 | . | TRBV27 | CASSLSGSSGNTIYF | TGTGCCAGCAGTTTATCCGGGAGTTCTGGAAACACCATATATTTT
. | TRBJ2-7 | TRBD1 | TRBV28 | CASSPRTGTYEQYF | TGTGCCAGCAGTCCCCGGACAGGGACCTACGAGCAGTACTTC
. | TRBJ2-7 | . | TRBV7-9 | CASSQSWTRGYEQYF | TGTGCCAGCAGCCAGAGTTGGACTCGCGGGTACGAGCAGTACTTC
few | TRBJ1-6 | . | TRBV18 | CASSLGRYNSPLHF | TGTGCCAGCTCCCTGGGGCGGTATAATTCACCCCTCCACTTT
once | TRBJ2-2 | TRBD1 | TRBV9 | CASSPGTGVAGELFF | TGTGCCAGCAGCCCCGGGACAGGGGTTGCCGGGGAGCTGTTTTTT
. | TRBJ1-5 | . | TRBV7-2 | CASSLSFNQPQHF | TGTGCCAGCAGCTTATCTTTCAATCAGCCCCAGCATTTT
. | TRBJ1-2 | TRBD1 | TRBV9 | CASSASTGESYGYTF | TGTGCCAGCAGCGCGTCGACAGGGGAATCCTATGGCTACACCTTC
. | TRBJ1-1 | TRBD1 | TRBV4-3 | CASSPSTGRNTEAFF | TGCGCCAGCAGCCCCTCGACAGGGAGGAACACTGAAGCTTTCTTT
. | TRBJ2-3 | . | TRBV29-1 | CSVCTYQGRDTQYF | TGCAGCGTTTGTACTTATCAGGGTAGAGATACGCAGTATTTT
. | TRBJ2-1 | . | TRBV6-5 | CASSYDSLSYNEQFF | TGTGCCAGCAGTTACGACAGCCTCTCCTACAATGAGCAGTTCTTC
. | TRBJ1-4 | TRBD1 | TRBV13 | CASSRTGEEKEKLFF | TGTGCCAGCAGCCGGACAGGGGAAGAGAAGGAAAAACTGTTTTTT
. | TRBJ1-1 | . | TRBV4-2 | CASSQDWAGTGGTAFF | TGTGCCAGCAGCCAAGATTGGGCAGGAACCGGGGGAACAGCTTTCTTT
. | TRBJ1-1 | TRBD1 | TRBV5-4 | CASSMTGTEAFF | TGTGCCAGCAGCATGACAGGGACTGAAGCTTTCTTT
once | TRBJ1-1 | . | TRBV28 | CASSFAGGTEAFF | TGTGCCAGCAGTTTTGCCGGGGGCACTGAAGCTTTCTTT
few | TRBJ2-5 | . | TRBV27 | CASSSAGAETQYF | TGTGCCAGCAGTTCGGCAGGGGCCGAGACCCAGTACTTC
. | TRBJ2-7 | TRBD2 | TRBV30 | CAWSVGRGGSYEQYF | TGTGCCTGGAGTGTGGGTCGGGGGGGCTCCTACGAGCAGTACTTC
. | TRBJ2-5 | . | TRBV7-7 | CASSLSNQETQYF | TGTGCTAGCAGCTTGTCCAATCAAGAGACCCAGTACTTC
. | TRBJ1-2 | TRBD1 | TRBV4-3 | CASSPLGTGPVVYGYTF | TGCGCCAGCAGCCCCCTGGGGACAGGCCCCGTAGTCTATGGCTACACCTTC
. | TRBJ2-1 | TRBD2 | TRBV6-1 | CASIPGLGSYNEQFF | TGTGCCAGCATCCCGGGACTAGGCTCCTACAATGAGCAGTTCTTC
. | TRBJ2-1 | . | TRBV27 | CASSLKVAYNEQFF | TGTGCCAGCAGTTTGAAAGTAGCCTACAATGAGCAGTTCTTC
. | TRBJ1-5 | TRBD1 | TRBV16 | CASSQWDRGERDQHF | TGTGCCAGCAGCCAATGGGACAGGGGGGAACGGGACCAGCATTTT
. | TRBJ2-2 | . | TRBV5-1 | CASSPQGDTGELFF | TGCGCCAGCAGCCCCCAGGGCGACACCGGGGAGCTGTTTTTT
once | TRBJ1-3 | . | TRBV2 | CASSNRETGNTIYF | TGTGCCAGCAGTAACCGGGAGACTGGAAACACCATATATTTT
. | TRBJ1-6 | . | TRBV11-3 | CASSLVPGSPLHF | TGTGCCAGCAGCTTAGTCCCGGGGTCACCCCTCCACTTT
. | TRBJ2-5 | TRBD2 | TRBV7-6 | CASSPPSGGPRWETQYF | TGTGCCAGCAGCCCTCCGAGCGGGGGGCCTAGGTGGGAGACCCAGTACTTC
. | TRBJ2-7 | . | TRBV7-2 | CASRLVGDNEQYF | TGTGCCAGCAGATTGGTGGGGGACAACGAGCAGTACTTC
. | TRBJ2-3 | TRBD2 | TRBV4-2 | CASSQERLALDTQYF | TGTGCCAGCAGCCAAGAACGACTAGCGTTAGATACGCAGTATTTT
. | TRBJ1-5 | . | TRBV29-1 | CSVGHSNQPQHF | TGCAGCGTGGGACATAGCAATCAGCCCCAGCATTTT
. | TRBJ2-7 | . | TRBV14 | CASSYAGVAEQYF | TGTGCCAGCAGCTACGCAGGGGTGGCCGAGCAGTACTTC
few | TRBJ2-7 | TRBD1 | TRBV7-9 | CASSLAILGQESYEQYF | TGTGCCAGCAGCTTGGCAATTTTGGGACAGGAGAGCTACGAGCAGTACTTC
once | TRBJ2-5 | TRBD2 | TRBV4-1 | CASSLGSGRVDQETQYF | TGCGCCAGCAGCCTTGGTAGCGGGAGGGTGGACCAAGAGACCCAGTACTTC